A selection of T cell receptor beta chains follows, all from one sample in a study of OX40 agonist ivuxolimab in advanced cancers. TCRdb's copy holds only in-frame clones and misses some; the assay was immunoSEQ multiplex PCR. The sample lists roughly 80,000 clones, just over 90% occurring once. Here the sequenced sample was CD4+ or CD8+ T cells sorted from blood, taken in a trial of the OX40 agonist ivuxolimab. These receptors came from an adult with an advanced solid tumor such as melanoma, head and neck, liver or kidney cancer. Both conserved end residues are part of each CDR3. The D gene is left open where the match is weak. Clone size appears in some rows only: once, few, many, or a class for an expanded clone.

V,J,size,D,DNA,CDR3
TRBV15,TRBJ1-4,NA,NA,TGTGCCACCAGCCCGTCCCGGGGCCCAACTAATGAAAAACTGTTTTTT,CATSPSRGPTNEKLFF
TRBV7-8,TRBJ2-7,NA,TRBD1,TGTGCCAGCAGCCTCCAAACAATGACAGGGGATAGAGAGCCCTACGAGCAGTACTTC,CASSLQTMTGDREPYEQYF
TRBV5-1,TRBJ2-3,NA,NA,TGCGCCAGCAGCTTCTTGAGGAATCGGGCAGATACGCAGTATTTT,CASSFLRNRADTQYF
TRBV7-9,TRBJ1-2,NA,NA,TGTGCCAGCAGCTTAGTTGCCTTAAACTATGGCTACACCTTC,CASSLVALNYGYTF
TRBV7-2,TRBJ1-1,NA,NA,TGTGCCAGCAGCTTAACCACACAGGTCCCGATGAACACTGAAGCTTTCTTT,CASSLTTQVPMNTEAFF
TRBV5-6,TRBJ1-6,NA,NA,TGTGCCAGCAGCTTGGGGGACCCCCGTTCCTATAATTCACCCCTCCACTTT,CASSLGDPRSYNSPLHF
TRBV9,TRBJ1-2,NA,TRBD1,TGTGCCAGCAGCAAGAGGACAGGCGAGAACTATGGCTACACCTTC,CASSKRTGENYGYTF
TRBV27,TRBJ1-6,NA,TRBD1,TGTGCCAGCAGTTTAGGACAGGGGATTCAGTCACCCCTCCACTTT,CASSLGQGIQSPLHF
TRBV19,TRBJ2-7,NA,NA,TGTGCCAGTAGCTTAGTAGCAAACTACGAGCAGTACTTC,CASSLVANYEQYF
TRBV4-1,TRBJ1-2,NA,TRBD1,TGCGCCAGCAGCCAACGCAGTACCGGGACAGGGGGGTATGGCTACACCTTC,CASSQRSTGTGGYGYTF
TRBV19,TRBJ1-6,NA,NA,TGTGCCAGTAGTAAAGGGCTGTCGGCAGGGAGCTCCTATAATTCACCCCTCCACTTT,CASSKGLSAGSSYNSPLHF
TRBV27,TRBJ2-3,NA,NA,TGTGCCAGCAGTAAAGGGGTCAGCACAGATACGCAGTATTTT,CASSKGVSTDTQYF
TRBV7-8,TRBJ1-4,once,TRBD1,TGTGCCAGCAGCTTCGGACAGGGCACGTATGAAAAACTGTTTTTT,CASSFGQGTYEKLFF
TRBV7-9,TRBJ1-2,NA,NA,TGTGCCAGCAGCTTGATGTCCTGGGATGGCTACACCTTC,CASSLMSWDGYTF
TRBV4-1,TRBJ1-2,NA,NA,TGCGCCAGCAGCCTAATATCGCCCCCTGGAAGCTATGGCTACACCTTC,CASSLISPPGSYGYTF
TRBV4-3,TRBJ2-1,NA,NA,TGCGCCAGCAGCCACTGGGGAAGTGAGCAGTTCTTC,CASSHWGSEQFF
TRBV6-1,TRBJ2-7,NA,NA,TGTGCCAGCGCTACCATAATGAACGAGCAGTACTTC,CASATIMNEQYF
TRBV7-2,TRBJ2-7,once,NA,TGTGCCAGCGCTACTGGGGATAGCGGCTATCCTTCCTACGAGCAGTACTTC,CASATGDSGYPSYEQYF
TRBV27,TRBJ1-3,NA,NA,TGTGCCAGCAGTTTTAGGGCAGGGGGAAACACCATATATTTT,CASSFRAGGNTIYF
TRBV29-1,TRBJ2-7,NA,NA,TGCAGCGTTGAATGGGCGGACGGAAACTACGAGCAGTACTTC,CSVEWADGNYEQYF
TRBV9,TRBJ2-7,NA,TRBD2,TGTGCCAGCAGCGTAGGGGGGGGTCCCCTCGAAGATTGGGAGCAGTACTTC,CASSVGGGPLEDWEQYF
TRBV7-2,TRBJ2-1,NA,NA,TGTGCCAGCAGCCCCTACCGGGACCTTTACAATGAGCAGTTCTTC,CASSPYRDLYNEQFF
TRBV21-1,TRBJ1-3,NA,NA,TGTGCCAGCCGTGGTGGCAGGGGCCTTAGAAACACCATATATTTT,CASRGGRGLRNTIYF
TRBV7-2,TRBJ2-1,NA,TRBD2,TGTGCCAGCAGCTTACTTCCGGGAGGGTCCAATGAGCAGTTCTTC,CASSLLPGGSNEQFF
TRBV4-1,TRBJ1-2,once,TRBD1,TGCGCCAGCAGCCAAGAAAGGCTCCGCCAGGGGGAAGGCTACACCTTC,CASSQERLRQGEGYTF
TRBV4-1,TRBJ1-1,once,NA,TGCGCCAGCAGCGGGAACACTGAAGCTTTCTTT,CASSGNTEAFF
TRBV14,TRBJ2-5,NA,TRBD2,TGTGCCAGCAGCCAAGGGAGACTAGCTAGCGCGATTTTTGACGAAGAGACCCAGTACTTC,CASSQGRLASAIFDEETQYF
TRBV28,TRBJ2-7,NA,NA,TGTGCCAGCAGCCTCACCTACGAGCAGTACTTC,CASSLTYEQYF
TRBV5-6,TRBJ2-2,NA,TRBD1,TGTGCCAGCAGCTCCAACCAGGGGGCCGGGGAGCTGTTTTTT,CASSSNQGAGELFF
TRBV6-5,TRBJ2-7,NA,NA,TGTGCCAGCAGTTGGGGAACGGGATTCTACGAGCAGTACTTC,CASSWGTGFYEQYF
TRBV6-5,TRBJ2-3,NA,NA,TGTGCCAGCAGTTTGGGACGCACAGATACGCAGTATTTT,CASSLGRTDTQYF
TRBV15,TRBJ1-1,NA,TRBD1,TGTGCCACCAGCAGAGATCGGGTAACAGGGGGCGATTTAGTGCGTGCTTTCTTT,CATSRDRVTGGDLVRAFF
TRBV7-9,TRBJ1-2,NA,TRBD1,TGTGCCAGCAGCTTAGGGTACCCGGGACAGGGGACCAACTATGGCTACACCTTC,CASSLGYPGQGTNYGYTF
TRBV5-1,TRBJ1-1,once,NA,TGCGCCAGCAGCTTGGCTACTGAAGCTTTCTTT,CASSLATEAFF
TRBV5-6,TRBJ2-1,NA,NA,TGTGCCAGCAGCGTTACACGAGAGCAGTTCTTC,CASSVTREQFF
TRBV4-3,TRBJ1-5,NA,NA,TGCGCCAGCAGCCAAGACAGGGTCCAGGTGGGCAATCAGCCCCAGCATTTT,CASSQDRVQVGNQPQHF
TRBV19,TRBJ2-1,NA,NA,TGTGCCAGTAGTATAAGCTTGGAGAATGAGCAGTTCTTC,CASSISLENEQFF
TRBV27,TRBJ2-3,NA,TRBD2,TGTGCCACCACCCTGACGACTAGCGGGAGGACAGATACGCAGTATTTT,CATTLTTSGRTDTQYF
TRBV4-3,TRBJ2-5,NA,TRBD1,TGCGCCAGCAGCCAGGACAGGGGACAAGAGACCCAGTACTTC,CASSQDRGQETQYF
TRBV4-3,TRBJ1-1,few,NA,TGCGCCAGCAGCCAAGAAGAGGGAGTCAACACTGAAGCTTTCTTT,CASSQEEGVNTEAFF
TRBV2,TRBJ2-1,NA,TRBD1,TGTGCCAGCATCGGACAGGGTTCGGGCAATGAGCAGTTCTTC,CASIGQGSGNEQFF